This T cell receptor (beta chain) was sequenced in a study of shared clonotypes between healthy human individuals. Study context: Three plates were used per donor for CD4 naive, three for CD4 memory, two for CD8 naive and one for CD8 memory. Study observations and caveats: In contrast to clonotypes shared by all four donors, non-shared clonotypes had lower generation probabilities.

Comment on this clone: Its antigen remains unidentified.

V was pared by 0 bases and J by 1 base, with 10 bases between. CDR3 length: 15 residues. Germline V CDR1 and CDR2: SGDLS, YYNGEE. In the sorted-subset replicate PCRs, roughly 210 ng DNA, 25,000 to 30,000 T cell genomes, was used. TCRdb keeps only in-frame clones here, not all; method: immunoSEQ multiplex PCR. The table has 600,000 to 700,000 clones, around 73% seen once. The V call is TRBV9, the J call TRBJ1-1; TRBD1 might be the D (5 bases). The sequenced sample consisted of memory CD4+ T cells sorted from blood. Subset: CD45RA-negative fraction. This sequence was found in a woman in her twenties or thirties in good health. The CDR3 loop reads CASSVGPQGNTEAFF. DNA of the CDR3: TGTGCCAGCAGCGTAGGCCCTCAGGGGAACACTGAAGCTTTCTTT.